This T cell receptor (beta chain) was found in a study of shared clonotypes between healthy human individuals. Whole-study context: Aged between 18 and 49, the donors were a couple of women and three men.

Germline trimming cut 0 bases from V and 6 bases from J; bases unmatched to any gene: 11. Germline V CDR1 and CDR2: SGHRS, YFSETQ. The CDR3 sequence is 17 residues long. As for this clone: Antigen: not known.

Every subset had its genomic DNA shared out evenly among several immunoSEQ plates. Method: immunoSEQ multiplex PCR; TCRdb's copy keeps in-frame clones and lacks some. The sample has roughly 1,000,000 clones; around three quarters are singletons. Whole-study results and caveats: Generation of non-shared clonotypes was less probable than generation of clonotypes shared by all four donors. Clonotype sharing among donors was thought likely to change with sequencing depth.

The receptor was isolated from a man younger than 35 in good health. Some clones in this sample may be carry-over from other donors' samples. The chain has TRBV5-1 and TRBJ2-7, with 11 bases identical to TRBD2. The sequenced material came from memory CD4+ T cells from PBMCs. Subset: CD45RA-negative fraction. Here the CDR3 reads CASSLGVAGGSRAEQYF. The CDR3 DNA sequence: TGCGCCAGCAGCTTGGGGGTAGCGGGAGGGTCCCGGGCCGAGCAGTACTTC.